Listed below are T cell receptor beta chains from one sample, sequenced in a study of blood T cell repertoires in COVID-19. The repertoire was sequenced with immunoSEQ multiplex PCR; TCRdb's copy has only in-frame clones and lacks some. The data show 200,000 to 250,000 clones, 80% seen once. The sample comprised peripheral blood. All receptors derive from a woman between 65 and 79 years old with acute or convalescent COVID-19. CDR3s include the opening cysteine and the closing phenylalanine or tryptophan. D genes are given only for firm matches. Only part of the rows carry a size: once, few, many, or a class if the clone is expanded.

J | D | length | size | V | DNA | CDR3
TRBJ2-7 | TRBD2 | 14 | once | TRBV25-1 | TGTGCCAGCAGTGTAGCGGGAGGGTCCTACGAGCAGTACTTC | CASSVAGGSYEQYF
TRBJ2-7 | TRBD2 | 16 | NA | TRBV29-1 | TGCAGCGTTGCGGTAACACTAGCGGGAGGGCTTTACGAGCAGTACTTC | CSVAVTLAGGLYEQYF
TRBJ2-3 | NA | 13 | NA | TRBV9 | TGTGCCAGCAGCGTATCCGGCACAGATACGCAGTATTTT | CASSVSGTDTQYF
TRBJ1-5 | NA | 16 | NA | TRBV28 | TGTGCCAGCAGTCCTTTCCTCCAGGGGCTTAATCAGCCCCAGCATTTT | CASSPFLQGLNQPQHF
TRBJ2-7 | TRBD1 | 15 | NA | TRBV6-6 | TGTGCCAGCAGTTACAAAGGGACAGGGGAACACGAGCAGTACTTC | CASSYKGTGEHEQYF
TRBJ1-5 | TRBD1 | 14 | NA | TRBV24-1 | TGTGCCACCAGTGGGACAGGGCTGGGCCAGCCCCAGCATTTT | CATSGTGLGQPQHF
TRBJ2-7 | NA | 13 | once | TRBV6-5 | TGTGCCAGCAGTTACTCTGTTAGTTACGAGCAGTACTTC | CASSYSVSYEQYF
TRBJ2-3 | NA | 14 | once | TRBV7-9 | TGTGCCAGCAGCCCCGCTACTAACACAGATACGCAGTATTTT | CASSPATNTDTQYF
TRBJ2-7 | NA | 11 | NA | TRBV28 | TGTGCCAGCAGTCCTCGGTACGAGCAGTACTTC | CASSPRYEQYF
TRBJ1-2 | NA | 12 | NA | TRBV2 | TGTGCCAGCAGTGAATACAGCTATGGCTACACCTTC | CASSEYSYGYTF
TRBJ2-7 | TRBD1 | 13 | NA | TRBV10-3 | TGTGCCATCAGCAAACTAGACAGGGCCGAGCAGTACTTC | CAISKLDRAEQYF
TRBJ2-7 | TRBD2 | 15 | NA | TRBV11-2 | TGTGCCAGCAGCTTAACTTTAGCGGGGGCCTACGAGCAGTACTTC | CASSLTLAGAYEQYF
TRBJ2-2 | NA | 17 | NA | TRBV27 | TGTGCCAGCAGTTTACGGGAGATGAGGTTGGGCACCGGGGAGCTGTTTTTT | CASSLREMRLGTGELFF
TRBJ1-1 | TRBD1 | 12 | NA | TRBV10-3 | TGTGCCACACTACAGGGGGCCTCTGAAGCTTTCTTT | CATLQGASEAFF
TRBJ2-2 | NA | 15 | NA | TRBV19 | TGTGCCAGTAGTTACAGGGATTCGAGGACCGGGGAGCTGTTTTTT | CASSYRDSRTGELFF
TRBJ1-6 | NA | 15 | NA | TRBV5-6 | TGTGCCAGCAGCTTGACGGGCTCCTATAATTCACCCCTCCACTTT | CASSLTGSYNSPLHF
TRBJ1-2 | TRBD1 | 16 | NA | TRBV13 | TGTGCCAGCAGCTTCAGACAGGGGGCCCTTGACTATGGCTACACCTTC | CASSFRQGALDYGYTF
TRBJ1-4 | TRBD1 | 14 | NA | TRBV5-6 | TGTGCCAGCAGCCGGTGGACAGGGAATGAAAAACTGTTTTTT | CASSRWTGNEKLFF
TRBJ2-1 | TRBD2 | 15 | NA | TRBV5-5 | TGTGCCAGCAGCTTGGCGGGAGGGAACTACAATGAGCAGTTCTTC | CASSLAGGNYNEQFF
TRBJ2-3 | NA | 13 | NA | TRBV24-1 | TGTGCCACCAATCCGGGGGGCACAGATACGCAGTATTTT | CATNPGGTDTQYF
TRBJ1-5 | TRBD1 | 16 | NA | TRBV28 | TGTGCCAGCAGTGTTCCGGGACAGGGACCCAATCAGCCCCAGCATTTT | CASSVPGQGPNQPQHF
TRBJ2-1 | NA | 16 | NA | TRBV28 | TGTGCCAGCAGAAGGGGGGCTAGCGGTGGCTACAATGAGCAGTTCTTC | CASRRGASGGYNEQFF
TRBJ1-4 | TRBD1 | 14 | once | TRBV5-4 | TGTGCCAGCAGACCTGACAGGGGGTCTGAAAAACTGTTTTTT | CASRPDRGSEKLFF
TRBJ2-7 | TRBD1 | 14 | NA | TRBV6-5 | TGTGCCAGCAGTTACGGGGACAGACCCTACGAGCAGTACTTC | CASSYGDRPYEQYF
TRBJ2-1 | TRBD2 | 15 | NA | TRBV27 | TGTGCCAGCAGTTTTGGGGGAGGGCTTTACAATGAGCAGTTCTTC | CASSFGGGLYNEQFF
TRBJ2-7 | NA | 13 | few | TRBV30 | TGTGCCTGGAATTTACTCAGGGATTACGAGCAGTACTTC | CAWNLLRDYEQYF
TRBJ2-1 | TRBD2 | 16 | NA | TRBV28 | TGTGCCAGCAGCCCAGCGACTAGCGGGAACTACAATGAGCAGTTCTTC | CASSPATSGNYNEQFF
TRBJ2-4 | NA | 15 | NA | TRBV18 | TGTGCCAGCTCACCTACAGGGTTTGCCCAAAACATTCAGTACTTC | CASSPTGFAQNIQYF
TRBJ2-1 | TRBD2 | 15 | NA | TRBV9 | TGTGCCAGCAGCGTACTAGCGGGAGTCTACAATGAGCAGTTCTTC | CASSVLAGVYNEQFF
TRBJ2-1 | NA | 15 | many | TRBV7-9 | TGTGCCAGCAGCCCCGGTCTAGGGCGGGACAATGAGCAGTTCTTC | CASSPGLGRDNEQFF
TRBJ2-7 | NA | 16 | NA | TRBV5-1 | TGCGCCAGCAGCTTGGCCCCGGGCGGGAACTCCTACGAGCAGTACTTC | CASSLAPGGNSYEQYF
TRBJ1-1 | TRBD1 | 14 | NA | TRBV2 | TGTGCCAGCACACAGGGGGCAGGGAACACTGAAGCTTTCTTT | CASTQGAGNTEAFF
TRBJ1-5 | NA | 13 | NA | TRBV3-1/TRBV3-2 | TGTGCCAGCAGCCAAGGGGCGTCTCAGCCCCAGCATTTT | CASSQGASQPQHF
TRBJ1-2 | NA | 13 | NA | TRBV6-1 | TGTGCCAGCAGTGAAGTGGCAGGGTCTGGCTACACCTTC | CASSEVAGSGYTF
TRBJ1-2 | NA | 12 | NA | TRBV6-4 | TGTGCCAGCAGTGAGGGAAGGGGCGGCTACACCTTC | CASSEGRGGYTF
TRBJ1-2 | TRBD1 | 13 | NA | TRBV5-4 | TGTGCCAGCAGCTTAGACAGGGACTATGGCTACACCTTC | CASSLDRDYGYTF
TRBJ2-1 | TRBD2 | 17 | once | TRBV7-9 | TGTGCCAGCAGCCATGCGAGCGGGATGATCTCCTACAATGAGCAGTTCTTC | CASSHASGMISYNEQFF
TRBJ2-7 | NA | 13 | NA | TRBV7-3 | TGTGCCAGCAGCTTAATTCACTCCTACGAGCAGTACTTC | CASSLIHSYEQYF
TRBJ2-5 | NA | 13 | NA | TRBV5-6 | TGTGCCAGCAGCTTTTGGACAGAAGAGACCCAGTACTTC | CASSFWTEETQYF
TRBJ1-3 | NA | 11 | NA | TRBV10-1 | TGCGCCGGCGAGGGTGGAAACACCATATATTTT | CAGEGGNTIYF
TRBJ2-1 | TRBD2 | 15 | NA | TRBV9 | TGTGCCAGCTCGACGCTAGCGGGAGGGCTTGGTGAGCAGTTCTTC | CASSTLAGGLGEQFF